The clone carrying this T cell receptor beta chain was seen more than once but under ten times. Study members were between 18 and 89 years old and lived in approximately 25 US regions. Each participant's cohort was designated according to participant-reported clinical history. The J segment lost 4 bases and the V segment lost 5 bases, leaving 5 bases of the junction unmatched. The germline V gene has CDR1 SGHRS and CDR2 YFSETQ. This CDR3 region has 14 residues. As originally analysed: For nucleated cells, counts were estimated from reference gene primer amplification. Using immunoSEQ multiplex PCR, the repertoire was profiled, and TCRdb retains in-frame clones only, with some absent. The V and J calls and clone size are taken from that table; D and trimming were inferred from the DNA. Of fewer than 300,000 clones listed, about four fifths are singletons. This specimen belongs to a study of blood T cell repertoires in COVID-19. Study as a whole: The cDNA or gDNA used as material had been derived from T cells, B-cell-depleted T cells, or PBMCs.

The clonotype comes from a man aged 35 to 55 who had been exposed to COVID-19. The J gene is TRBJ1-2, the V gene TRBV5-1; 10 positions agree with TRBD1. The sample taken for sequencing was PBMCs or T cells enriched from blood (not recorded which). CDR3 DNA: TGCGCCAGCAGAGGGACAGGGGTGGTCTATGGCTACACCTTC. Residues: CASRGTGVVYGYTF.